This T cell receptor beta chain was recovered during a study of T cells in Graves' hyperthyroidism and ophthalmopathy (dated by TCRdb to the late 2010s). A note on the overall study: Peripheral blood was collected at initial diagnosis, before any treatment. Following sampling, methimazole starting at 30 mg daily was given to hyperthyroidism patients, and high-dose intravenous methylprednisolone was given to ophthalmopathy patients. To identify TCR V-J signatures that set the groups apart, the researchers used a discovery cohort of 90 to 100 patients, made up of around 40 with Graves' ophthalmopathy and about 60 with stable Graves' hyperthyroidism. The study also compared thyroid tissue and blood T-cell repertoires from 5 to 7 Graves' hyperthyroidism patients. The paper reports TCR Vbeta CDR3 sequencing of 140 or so peripheral blood samples: 40 to 45 ophthalmopathy, fewer than 80 hyperthyroidism and around 17 progressor patients. Prospective prediction of ophthalmopathy was tested in an independent validation cohort consisting of about 19 hyperthyroidism patients and some 17 patients who later progressed to ophthalmopathy. The approximately 90 discovery patients were randomly split 7:3 into training and test sets. The paper's findings and limits, for the study overall: Ophthalmopathy was separated from stable hyperthyroidism by a 13 V-J signature model, with approximately 89% sensitivity and about 81% specificity obtained in cross-validation and 80%/75% obtained in testing. In validation, progression to ophthalmopathy was predicted by the model with nearly 71% sensitivity and around 75% specificity, a median of approximately 6.5 months before onset. No statistical method was used to fix the sample size in advance, and group allocation was not hidden from the investigators. Most expanded thyroid clonotypes (frequency above 0.001) were also detected in blood, suggesting blood repertoires may reflect thyroid immune responses.

Ophthalmopathy patients had moderately to severely active disease, with a Clinical Activity Score of 3 or more, a NOSPECS grade of 4 or more, and a disease duration of less than 3 months. The study excluded patients with uncontrolled infections, other autoimmune diseases, pregnancy or lactation. Diagnoses relied on clinical symptoms, serum thyroxine and TRAb, thyroid ultrasound and orbital computed tomography. PBMCs were separated from over 9 ml of fresh peripheral blood using Ficoll-Paque density gradient centrifugation. Total RNA was extracted using Trizol reagent, and RNA quality was assessed on an Agilent 2100 Bioanalyzer. The TCR beta CDR3 regions were amplified from RNA transcripts. For the first round of RT-PCR on the TCR CDR3, the HTBI primer set was used together with the Qiagen OneStep RT-PCR kit. A second multiplex PCR round built the libraries, followed by size selection and purification. The libraries were sequenced on an Illumina HiSeq2000 using paired-end 100 bp reads. Per the original workflow: SOAPnuke was used to process the raw data, with reads discarded if the reads contained adapters or uncalled bases, had a mean Phred below 15, or lacked an exact constant-primer or identifier match. COPE v1.2.5 was used to merge the high-quality paired reads, and each unique nucleotide sequence was defined as a clonotype. MiTCR v1.1 was used to align the clonotypes against IMGT TRBV, TRBD and TRBJ reference segments. Analysis was restricted to V-J combinations with a frequency above 0.0001, which covered roughly 99% of repertoires. A TCS score was defined as the ratio of F50 (clonal expansion) to E x V (chaos), with BLOSUM62-based TCRdist applied between CDR3 peptides within each V-J. Welch's t-statistics and random forest reduced approximately 520 V-J features to fewer than 15, which were used in a naive Bayes classifier (R e1071). TCRdb reprocessed the public reads (quality trimming at Q25 with fastp, clone calling with MiXCR) and kept in-frame beta chains. Rows merge per CDR3 protein into single entries with the most common DNA and genes. The V and J calls here are based on TCRdb, not the publication. This sample has roughly 380,000 distinct CDR3 sequences in its table, and around a sixth of those were observed once. The top ten clones comprise 15% to 17% of the sample.

At least ten counts were recorded for this clonotype. It lacks a known antigen. Qualities for individual bases were not recorded, and no much larger clone is one base off. The sequencing sample was made of blood. This clonotype was obtained from a woman in her thirties or forties with Graves' ophthalmopathy.

The nucleotide sequence reads as follows: TGTGCCAGCAGTTTCTCCGGGCCGACCTACGAGCAGTACTTC. This encodes CASSFSGPTYEQYF. The sequence is built from TRBV27 and TRBJ2-7; the D gene identity is not certain. Spanning cysteine to phenylalanine, the CDR3 consists of 14 amino acids. Left in the record is the CDR3 DNA by itself, 42 bases read in frame from the first base. The germline V gene encodes CDR1 MNHEY and CDR2 SMNVEV (reference sequence). V was cut back by 3 bases and J by 2 bases, leaving a gap of 11 bases between them.